One TCR beta chain is described in this entry. Antigen: not known. The entry originates in a study of a mutant IDH1 vaccine in newly diagnosed glioma. Clones were sequenced by immunoSEQ multiplex PCR, and TCRdb holds only the in-frame ones, with some missing. The table records about 29,000 clones, about three quarters of them present only once. Specified time point: week 35, safety follow-up. Doses comprised 300 ug of mutant IDH1 20-mer peptide each, plus topical imiquimod. The specimen comprised PBMCs, sampled from a glioma patient whose treatment included an IDH1 peptide vaccine. The clonotype comes from a man aged 45-65 years with glioma.

Here the CDR3 DNA reads TGTGCCAGCAGTCGCCGGACAGGGGTGAACACTGAAGCTTTCTTT. Its translation: CASSRRTGVNTEAFF. V usage is TRBV6-5 and J usage is TRBJ1-1; 9 bases agree with TRBD1. Germline V gene sequence: CDR1 MNHEY, CDR2 SVGAGI. Losses at the gene ends were 5 bases for V and 0 bases for J; bases not matched to a gene: 4. This CDR3 has 15 amino acids.